Below, 9 T cell receptor beta chains from the same sample are listed, as sequenced in a study of T cell responses to AZD1222 COVID-19 vaccine. Clones were read by immunoSEQ multiplex PCR, and TCRdb kept only the in-frame ones, dropping some. The sample carries about 92,000 clones, roughly nine tenths recorded once. Sequences were derived from peripheral blood, sampled on day 0 of AZD1222 vaccination. The origin of the receptors is an adult in good health.

This clone was recorded only once. The chain recombines TRBV30 with TRBJ1-4; no clear D. This CDR3 spans 12 amino acids. Trimming shortened V by 6 bases and J by 6 bases, and 11 bases separated the two germline ends. Germline V gene sequence: CDR1 GTSNPN, CDR2 SVGIG (reference sequence). The CDR3 region is CACGGRDEKLFF. CDR3 DNA: TGTGCCTGCGGAGGGCGGGATGAAAAACTGTTTTTT. Variable domain in full (rest from reference TRBV30 and TRBJ1-4): SQTIHQWPATLVQPVGSPLSLECTVEGTSNPNLYWYRQAAGRGLQLLFYSVGIGQISSEVPQNLSASRPQDRQFILSSKKLLLSDSGFYLCACGGRDEKLFFGSGTQLSVL.

The chain links TRBV9 to TRBJ2-3; D is uncertain. V gave up 0 bases and J gave up 6 bases, with 8 bases separating them. Germline V gene sequence: CDR1 SGDLS, CDR2 YYNGEE. CDR3 length: 13 amino acids. The CDR3, as DNA: TGTGCCAGCAGCGTAGATGGGCTCGATACGCAGTATTTT. The encoded protein is CASSVDGLDTQYF.

The chain carries TRBV6-1 and TRBJ1-6; 7 bases agree with TRBD1. The CDR3 has 16 amino acids. J lost 6 bases, V lost 1 base, and 6 bases had no gene match. Germline CDR1 and CDR2: MNHNS and SASEGT. The CDR3 spells CASSEVRGLSNSPLHF. The CDR3 DNA reads TGTGCCAGCAGTGAAGTAAGGGGGCTGTCTAATTCACCCCTCCACTTT.

V usage is TRBV7-2 and J usage is TRBJ2-1, with 13 bases aligning to TRBD2. Germline-derived CDR1 and CDR2 are SGHTA and FQGNSA. The CDR3 is made up of 16 amino acids. After removal of 6 bases from V and 5 bases from J, the junction contained 7 bases not matched to a gene. The CDR3 reads CASSFTSGRGHNEQFF. CDR3 in DNA: TGTGCCAGCAGTTTTACTAGCGGGAGGGGCCACAATGAGCAGTTCTTC.

The J gene is TRBJ2-1, the V gene TRBV9, with D maybe TRBD1 (5 bases). The CDR3 has 13 residues. Germline V CDR1 and CDR2: SGDLS, YYNGEE. V dropped 3 bases and J dropped 4 bases, with 8 bases sitting between them. The CDR3 sequence: CASSGDSYNEQFF. The CDR3 DNA reads TGTGCCAGCAGCGGAGACAGTTACAATGAGCAGTTCTTC.

The chain is built from TRBV2 and TRBJ1-2, with D possibly TRBD1 on 6 matching bases. The CDR3 extends over 12 amino acids. The germline gives CDR1 SNHLY, CDR2 FYNNEI. V lost 11 bases and J lost 1, with 11 bases in between. The CDR3 bases are TGTGCCGGCCGGGACAATAACTATGGCTACACCTTC. Encoded protein: CAGRDNNYGYTF.

J is TRBJ1-4 and V is TRBV12-3 or TRBV12-4; D not certain. The CDR3 is made up of 13 amino acids. V gave up 4 bases and J gave up 8 bases, with 11 bases separating them. CDR3 nucleotide sequence: TGTGCCAGCAGTTCCGCTACCAGGGAAAAACTGTTTTTT. The encoded protein is CASSSATREKLFF.

V usage is TRBV6-2 or TRBV6-3 and J usage is TRBJ2-7; D unresolved. The CDR3 consists of 14 residues. Germline values: CDR1 MNHEY, CDR2 SVGEGT. The V gene lost 3 bases and the J gene lost 1 base, with 10 bases spanning the gap. The CDR3 DNA sequence: TGTGCCAGCAGTTATAAATGGCAGTCCTACGAGCAGTACTTC. As protein: CASSYKWQSYEQYF.

The chain couples TRBV11-3 to TRBJ1-1; TRBD1 agrees at 9 bases. The CDR3 has 13 amino acids. Germline lookup yields CDR1 SGHNT and CDR2 YENEEA. V dropped 4 bases and J dropped 3; count of bases not matched to a gene: 0. Here the CDR3 DNA reads TGTGCCAGCAGCTGGACAGGGGACACTGAAGCTTTCTTT. Residues: CASSWTGDTEAFF.